This is a list of T cell receptor beta chains from one sample in a study of T-cell memory formation after mild COVID-19. A single record per CDR3 protein comes from TCRdb applying MiXCR to the 5' RACE reads. The data show 560,000 or so distinct CDR3 sequences, around 16% seen once. Sequenced sample: PBMCs or a T cell subset sorted from them (not recorded which). These TCRs come from an adult woman who had mild COVID-19 (a few samples of this study predate the infection). Cell type and time point are not known. The conserved cysteine and the conserved F or W are not part of the CDR3 here. Only part of the rows carry a size: once, few, many, or a class if the clone is expanded.

J gene | V gene | clone size | CDR3 protein
TRBJ2-5 | TRBV7-2 | . | ASSLGVQVRETQY
TRBJ1-2 | TRBV5-1 | . | ASSSEPGQGAYGYT
TRBJ2-7 | TRBV4-3 | . | ASSLREDGEQY
TRBJ1-1 | TRBV20-1 | few | SALDRGKSEAF
TRBJ2-1 | TRBV12-3/TRBV12-4 | once | ASSRTLNGEQF
TRBJ2-1 | TRBV18 | many | ASSFGSYNEQF
TRBJ1-2 | TRBV4-2 | few | ASSQGGQDYGYT
TRBJ2-3 | TRBV5-1 | . | ASSPGPLSTDTQY
TRBJ2-1 | TRBV12-3/TRBV12-4 | few | ASSLGLVIYNEQF
TRBJ1-2 | TRBV7-8 | . | ASSLKRTGLGGYT
TRBJ1-2 | TRBV5-6 | . | ASAGGFGYT
TRBJ1-5 | TRBV12-3/TRBV12-4 | few | ASSTSNQPQH
TRBJ1-2 | TRBV6-1 | . | ASSGDSPRRYGYT
TRBJ2-5 | TRBV12-3/TRBV12-4 | few | ASSPGASGGRETQY
TRBJ2-7 | TRBV29-1 | . | SVELWDTYEQY
TRBJ1-1 | TRBV7-9 | . | ASSHGRPGATEAF
TRBJ2-5 | TRBV21-1 | . | ASPRWEGQETQY
TRBJ2-2 | TRBV5-4 | few | ASSSKTSGLTGELF
TRBJ2-1 | TRBV7-3 | few | ASSPAGSSARSSYNEQF
TRBJ1-2 | TRBV24-1 | . | ATSDSGRQFQGYT
TRBJ2-2 | TRBV10-2 | few | AASGYPNTGELF
TRBJ2-2 | TRBV7-9 | . | ASSLGGGRNTGELF
TRBJ2-1 | TRBV12-3/TRBV12-4 | once | ASRPDWYNEQF
TRBJ2-5 | TRBV12-3/TRBV12-4 | few | ASSWTRRETQY
TRBJ1-2 | TRBV30 | . | AWSSLEPYGYT
TRBJ2-3 | TRBV12-3/TRBV12-4 | . | ASSAEWWTDTQY
TRBJ2-1 | TRBV7-8 | . | ASSPKRLAGGRGNEQF
TRBJ1-2 | TRBV7-9 | few | ASSPRRGSDT
TRBJ1-2 | TRBV6-5 | few | ASRTPGTGVYGYT
TRBJ2-1 | TRBV29-1 | few | SARQVGNEQF
TRBJ2-1 | TRBV7-6 | few | ASSTSERGSEQF
TRBJ2-1 | TRBV27 | few | ASSTLAGISYNEQF
TRBJ1-5 | TRBV29-1 | . | SVGIRGSNQPQH
TRBJ2-1 | TRBV5-4 | few | ASSLPGGAHNEQF
TRBJ2-3 | TRBV13 | many | ASSSLVPGPPDTQY
TRBJ2-1 | TRBV6-6 | . | ASSLIALPYNEQF
TRBJ2-7 | TRBV20-1 | few | SATRGGSTYEQY